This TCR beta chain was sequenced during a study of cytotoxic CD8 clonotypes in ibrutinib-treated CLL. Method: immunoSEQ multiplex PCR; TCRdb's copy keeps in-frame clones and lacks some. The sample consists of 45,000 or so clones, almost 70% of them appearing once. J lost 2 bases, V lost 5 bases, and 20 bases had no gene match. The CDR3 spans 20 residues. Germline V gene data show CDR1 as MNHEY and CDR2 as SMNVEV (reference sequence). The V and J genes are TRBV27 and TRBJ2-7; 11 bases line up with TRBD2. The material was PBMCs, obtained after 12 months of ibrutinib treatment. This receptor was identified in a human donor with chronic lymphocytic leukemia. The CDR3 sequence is CASSPITAGKTSGEAYEQYF. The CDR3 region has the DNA TGTGCCAGCAGTCCCATCACAGCAGGGAAGACTAGCGGGGAAGCCTACGAGCAGTACTTC.